The next 27 T cell receptor beta chains were all read from a single sample in a study of OX40 agonist ivuxolimab in advanced cancers. The data were produced by immunoSEQ multiplex PCR, yet TCRdb's version contains in-frame clones alone and is incomplete. The table has approximately 100,000 clones, less than 95% seen once. The source was CD4+ or CD8+ T cells sorted from blood, collected in a trial of the OX40 agonist ivuxolimab. The receptor source for this set is an adult with an advanced solid tumor such as melanoma, head and neck, liver or kidney cancer.

This clone was recorded a few times. The chain recombines TRBV29-1 with TRBJ2-5; 8 bases line up with TRBD1. Trimming cost V 5 bases and J 5 bases; bases outside gene matches: 10. The CDR3 has 14 amino acids. Germline V lookup: CDR1 SQVTM, CDR2 ANQGSEA. For the CDR3, the DNA is TGCAGCGTTCACCCGACAGGGGCGAAGGAGACCCAGTACTTC. Translation gives CSVHPTGAKETQYF.

This clone turned up a few times. This chain uses TRBV7-8 with TRBJ1-1, with 9 bases lining up with TRBD1. Germline-derived CDR1 and CDR2 are SGHVS and FQNEAQ. The CDR3 runs 20 residues. Trimming took 1 base from V and 3 from J; bases not matched to a gene: 18. Here the CDR3 DNA reads TGTGCCAGCAGCTTAGATCTAGGGACAGGGTACTATGACTCGGACACTGAAGCTTTCTTT. Amino acid sequence: CASSLDLGTGYYDSDTEAFF.

This rearrangement joins TRBV11-3 to TRBJ2-5, with D perhaps TRBD1 (6 bases). Trimming cost V 7 bases and J 11 bases, with 20 bases left between them. In germline, CDR1 is SGHNT, CDR2 YENEEA. CDR3 size: 13 residues. The CDR3 sequence: CASTTRGFGEQYF. CDR3 DNA: TGTGCCAGCACCACCAGGGGTTTTGGGGAGCAGTACTTC.

J is TRBJ1-1 and V is TRBV28; 8 positions agree with TRBD1. V dropped 4 bases and J dropped 3; count of bases not matched to a gene: 7. Per the germline V gene, CDR1 is MDHEN and CDR2 is SYDVKM. This CDR3 comprises 15 residues. CDR3 residues: CASSSPQGVDTEAFF. DNA for the CDR3: TGTGCCAGCAGTTCCCCACAGGGGGTGGACACTGAAGCTTTCTTT.

The rearrangement links TRBV19 to TRBJ1-2; possible D gene TRBD1, 6 bases. The CDR3 extends over 15 amino acids. Trimming removed 7 bases at V and 5 bases at J, with 20 bases between. From germline, CDR1 is LNHDA and CDR2 SQIVND (reference sequence). CDR3 coding DNA: TGTGCCAGTATATCGGGGACACGCTCTGGTTATGGCTACACCTTC. This sequence encodes CASISGTRSGYGYTF.

Concerning this clone itself: The same CDR3 is also encoded by other DNA sequences in this sample. This rearrangement joins TRBV27 to TRBJ1-5; D gene ambiguous. V was clipped by 3 bases and J by 7 bases, with 13 bases between them. The CDR3 contains 14 residues. In germline, CDR1 is MNHEY, CDR2 SMNVEV (reference sequence). The chain's CDR3 is CASSLSRGDQPQHF. DNA of the CDR3: TGTGCCAGCAGTTTGTCCCGAGGCGACCAGCCCCAGCATTTT.

The genes are TRBV7-2 and TRBJ1-1; D is uncertain. The V gene's germline CDR1 is SGHTA and CDR2 FQGNSA. The V gene lost 1 base and the J gene lost 1 base, with 7 bases spanning the gap. The CDR3 is 14 amino acids. The CDR3 loop reads CASSLGAANTEAFF. For the CDR3, the DNA is TGTGCCAGCAGCTTAGGGGCAGCGAACACTGAAGCTTTCTTT.

The chain uses TRBV9 and TRBJ2-7; 11 bases fit TRBD2. V lost 4 bases to trimming and J lost 3 bases; unmatched junction nucleotides: 6. Germline-derived CDR1 and CDR2 are SGDLS and YYNGEE. CDR3 length: 15 amino acids. The CDR3 spells CASSPGLAVIYEQYF. The CDR3 DNA sequence: TGTGCCAGCAGCCCGGGACTAGCGGTGATCTACGAGCAGTACTTC.

The chain joins TRBV29-1 to TRBJ1-5, with D perhaps TRBD1 (6 bases). This CDR3 is built from 13 residues. Germline V gives CDR1 SQVTM, CDR2 ANQGSEA. The V end was cut by 5 bases, the J end by 3 bases, with 11 bases between. Written as DNA, the CDR3 is TGCAGCGTTCGGGACAACTACAATCAGCCCCAGCATTTT. Protein: CSVRDNYNQPQHF.

V is TRBV6-5 and J is TRBJ1-1, with 8 bases that match TRBD1. Trimming at V came to 6 bases and at J to 5 bases, leaving 5 bases not matched to a gene. Per the germline V gene, CDR1 is MNHEY and CDR2 is SVGAGI. This CDR3 is 13 amino acids long. CDR3 protein: CASSKDRVTEAFF. CDR3 nucleotides: TGTGCCAGCAGCAAGGACAGGGTTACTGAAGCTTTCTTT.

The genes are TRBV7-9 and TRBJ2-1, with a weak D call TRBD2 (5 bases). The CDR3 sequence is 13 residues long. Per germline, CDR1 SEHNR and CDR2 FQNEAQ (reference sequence). Trimming left V 5 bases short and J 4 bases short, with 9 bases between. The CDR3 DNA sequence: TGTGCCAGCAGCCTTAGCGAGTACAATGAGCAGTTCTTC. Protein: CASSLSEYNEQFF. Drawing the rest from reference TRBV7-9 and TRBJ2-1, the complete variable domain is DTGVSQNPRHKITKRGQNVTFRCDPISEHNRLYWYRQTLGQGPEFLTYFQNEAQLEKSRLLSDRFSAERPKGSFSTLEIQRTEQGDSAMYLCASSLSEYNEQFFGPGTRLTVL.

The chain joins TRBV6-6 to TRBJ1-1, with D uncertain. The CDR3 runs to 13 residues. Germline lookup yields CDR1 MNHNY and CDR2 SVGAGI (reference sequence). With 0 bases removed from V and 3 bases from J, the gap between germline ends came to 5 bases. The CDR3 sequence: CASSYSKYTEAFF. The CDR3, as DNA: TGTGCCAGCAGTTACTCGAAGTACACTGAAGCTTTCTTT.

The chain uses TRBV11-3 and TRBJ1-3; possible D gene TRBD1, 6 bases. Germline-derived CDR1 and CDR2 are SGHNT and YENEEA. Trimming left V 2 bases short and J 0 bases short, with 17 bases between. The CDR3 is made up of 18 amino acids. Here the CDR3 DNA reads TGTGCCAGCAGCTTACGCCTCAGGGGTTTGGGCTCTGGAAACACCATATATTTT. Residues: CASSLRLRGLGSGNTIYF.

The rearrangement uses TRBV16 and TRBJ1-1, with 11 bases matching TRBD1. This CDR3 comprises 19 residues. Germline V gene sequence: CDR1 KGHSY, CDR2 FQNENV. Germline trimming cut 4 bases from V and 7 bases from J; bases unmatched to any gene: 20. The chain's CDR3 is CASSLGGARDRGARGEAFF. The CDR3 DNA is TGTGCCAGCAGCCTAGGGGGGGCCCGGGACAGGGGGGCCCGAGGTGAAGCTTTCTTT.

This clone was picked up one time. The chain carries TRBV29-1 and TRBJ2-7, with 9 bases lining up with TRBD1. CDR1 and CDR2 from the germline V gene are SQVTM and ANQGSEA. The CDR3 sequence is 12 residues long. V dropped 3 bases and J dropped 6; count of bases not matched to a gene: 3. The CDR3 loop is CSVDTGGFEQYF. In DNA form, the CDR3 reads TGCAGCGTTGATACAGGGGGCTTCGAGCAGTACTTC.

This chain connects TRBV27 to TRBJ2-6; D gene ambiguous. With 6 bases removed from V and 2 bases from J, the gap between germline ends came to 5 bases. Germline values: CDR1 MNHEY, CDR2 SMNVEV (reference sequence). The CDR3 has 13 residues. CDR3 in amino acids: CASSSAGANVLTF. CDR3 bases: TGTGCCAGCAGCTCTGCTGGGGCCAACGTCCTGACTTTC. Looking up the rest from reference TRBV27 and TRBJ2-6 gives the full variable domain: EAQVTQNPRYLITVTGKKLTVTCSQNMNHEYMSWYRQDPGLGLRQIYYSMNVEVTDKGDVPEGYKVSRKEKRNFPLILESPSPNQTSLYFCASSSAGANVLTFGAGSRLTVL.

The chain couples TRBV27 to TRBJ2-7; TRBD1 matches at 10 bases. V was pared by 4 bases and J by 3 bases, with 6 bases of the junction left unmatched. CDR3 length: 15 amino acids. The germline gives CDR1 MNHEY, CDR2 SMNVEV (reference sequence). The CDR3 DNA follows: TGTGCCAGCAGTTCTCGGTGGGACAGGGGCTACGAGCAGTACTTC. Residues: CASSSRWDRGYEQYF.

J is TRBJ2-5 and V is TRBV11-2; D not certain. There are 11 residues in the CDR3. Germline lookup yields CDR1 SGHAT and CDR2 FQNNGV. V dropped 3 bases and J dropped 4 bases, with 3 bases sitting between them. The CDR3 DNA sequence: TGTGCCAGCAGCTTGAGAGAGACCCAGTACTTC. This sequence encodes CASSLRETQYF.

This sequence joins TRBV28 and TRBJ1-2; D might be TRBD1 (5 bases). The CDR3 is 13 residues long. The V end lost 6 bases, the J end lost 7 bases, and 15 bases lay between the germline ends. Germline V lookup: CDR1 MDHEN, CDR2 SYDVKM. Here the CDR3 reads CASSPRGGSGYTF. In nucleotides, the CDR3 is TGTGCCAGCAGCCCCCGGGGGGGTAGTGGCTACACCTTC.

The count of this clone is one. The chain carries TRBV5-1 and TRBJ1-6; D uncertain. CDR3 length: 14 amino acids. Germline loops: CDR1 SGHRS, CDR2 YFSETQ. Trimming removed 2 bases from V and 8 bases from J, with 11 bases in between. The DNA of the CDR3 is TGCGCCAGCAGCTTTTTGGACGGGGATTCACCCCTCCACTTT. Protein: CASSFLDGDSPLHF.

This sequence joins TRBV7-6 and TRBJ2-7, with 8 bases fitting TRBD1. With V trimmed by 5 bases and J by 3 bases, 6 bases remained unmatched. CDR1 SGHVS and CDR2 FNYEAQ come from the germline V gene. The CDR3 totals 14 residues. This chain's CDR3 is CASSEQGGRYEQYF. The CDR3 DNA is TGTGCCAGCAGCGAACAGGGGGGACGCTACGAGCAGTACTTC.

This clone was detected only once. The chain recombines TRBV7-2 with TRBJ2-5; 9 positions match TRBD2. The CDR3 loop spans 15 amino acids. From germline, CDR1 is SGHTA and CDR2 FQGNSA. V was clipped by 2 bases and J by 5 bases; unmatched bases: 6. The CDR3 loop reads CASSLISGRAETQYF. The CDR3 DNA sequence: TGTGCCAGCAGCTTAATTAGCGGGAGAGCCGAGACCCAGTACTTC.

The chain employs TRBV7-2 and TRBJ2-1; TRBD2 is a possible D gene (5 bases). CDR1 and CDR2 (germline): SGHTA, FQGNSA. This CDR3 comprises 15 residues. V gave up 6 bases and J gave up 1 base, with 13 bases separating them. The CDR3 reads CASRSDGDSYNEQFF. The DNA of the CDR3 is TGTGCCAGCAGATCGGACGGGGATTCCTACAATGAGCAGTTCTTC.

CDR3 sequence: CASSLQGAGLAGEFHEQFF. The DNA for the CDR3 is TGCGCCAGCAGCCTCCAGGGGGCGGGACTAGCGGGAGAATTCCATGAGCAGTTCTTC. This chain uses TRBV4-3 with TRBJ2-1, with 14 nucleotides matching TRBD2. The germline CDR1 and CDR2 sequences are LGHNA and YSLEER. The CDR3 has 19 amino acids. V lost 4 bases and J lost 8; bases outside the gene matches: 16.

The chain combines TRBV19 with TRBJ1-5, with D hard to call. This CDR3 spans 15 amino acids. CDR1 LNHDA and CDR2 SQIVND come from the germline V gene (reference sequence). Trimming stripped 6 bases from V and 0 bases from J, with 12 bases between. CDR3 loop: CASRGRGNSNQPQHF. The CDR3, as DNA: TGTGCCAGTAGAGGACGCGGTAATAGCAATCAGCCCCAGCATTTT.

CDR3 sequence reads: CASSLGTTDNYGYTF. CDR3 in DNA: TGTGCCAGCAGCTTAGGGACCACCGATAACTATGGCTACACCTTC. This chain links TRBV7-3 with TRBJ1-2, with a weak D call TRBD1 (5 bases). Looked up from germline, CDR1 is SGHTA and CDR2 is FQGTGA. The CDR3 extends over 15 amino acids. Trimming removed 2 bases at V and 1 base at J, with 11 bases between.

The chain employs TRBV9 and TRBJ2-5; unclear D gene. V lost 0 bases to trimming and J lost 7 bases, with 10 bases between them. The CDR3 extends over 13 amino acids. From germline, CDR1 is SGDLS and CDR2 YYNGEE. The CDR3 here is CASSVGSGATQYF. CDR3 DNA: TGTGCCAGCAGCGTAGGATCGGGTGCGACCCAGTACTTC.